The clone carrying this T cell receptor beta chain was counted only a few times. This sample was taken from a study of T-cell reconstitution after alpha-beta-depleted transplantation in children. Preparation of the TCRbeta library was carried out with unique molecular identifiers. TCRdb processed the PCR reads anew with MiXCR; each CDR3 protein has one entry. Of 640,000 or so distinct CDR3 sequences listed, roughly 17% are singletons. There are 12 residues in the CDR3. The V and J ends lost 5 bases and 6 bases respectively, with 7 bases between them. Sequenced here: PBMCs from the stem cell graft donor, sampled from the stem cell graft. The clonotype was recovered from a human donor who donated a stem cell graft to a child with acute myeloid leukemia. The chain uses TRBV12-3 or TRBV12-4 and TRBJ2-2; no reliable D call. Here the CDR3 reads CASSPPPGELFF. The CDR3 DNA sequence: TGTGCCAGCAGTCCCCCTCCCGGGGAGCTGTTTTTT.